The 23 T cell receptor beta chains below come from one sample, sequenced in a study of blood T cell repertoires in COVID-19. Some clones are missing from TCRdb's copy, which holds only in-frame ones; the method was immunoSEQ multiplex PCR. The sample lists about 160,000 clones, around 87% occurring once. The sample was peripheral blood. The origin of the receptors is a woman in her seventies with COVID-19, enrolled during active disease.

The J gene is TRBJ2-3, the V gene TRBV7-3; possible D gene TRBD1, 5 bases. V was pared by 5 bases and J by 0 bases, with 15 bases between. The CDR3 has 16 amino acids. Germline V gives CDR1 SGHTA, CDR2 FQGTGA. CDR3 loop: CASSRRGTTSTDTQYF. Here the CDR3 DNA reads TGTGCCAGCAGCCGAAGGGGAACGACTAGCACAGATACGCAGTATTTT.

The genes are TRBV25-1 and TRBJ1-1; 10 bases match TRBD1. Trimming took 4 bases from V and 5 from J; bases not matched to a gene: 7. This CDR3 spans 15 amino acids. Germline CDR1 and CDR2: MGHDK and SYGVNS. The CDR3 coding sequence is TGTGCCAGCAGTGGTAGGACAGGGGGATCTACTGAAGCTTTCTTT. Translating gives CASSGRTGGSTEAFF.

This chain connects TRBV6-5 to TRBJ2-1, with D possibly being TRBD1 (5 bases). The CDR3 loop spans 14 amino acids. Germline loops: CDR1 MNHEY, CDR2 SVGAGI. V lost 7 bases and J lost 7, with 17 bases in between. In DNA, the CDR3 is TGTGCCAGCACTTTCGGCAGGGATAATAATGAGCAGTTCTTC. Its translation is CASTFGRDNNEQFF.

This clone showed up just a few times. For the CDR3, the DNA is TGTGCCAGCAGCTTTGACCCACAGGGAAACTATGGCTACACCTTC. The encoded protein is CASSFDPQGNYGYTF. V gene TRBV7-2 combines with J gene TRBJ1-2, with D maybe TRBD1 (6 bases). The CDR3 runs to 15 residues. Trimming left V 3 bases short and J 2 bases short, with 13 bases between. Germline V lookup: CDR1 SGHTA, CDR2 FQGNSA.

The chain couples TRBV7-9 to TRBJ1-2; TRBD1 might be the D (5 bases). V lost 2 bases and J lost 7, with 17 bases in between. Germline V gives CDR1 SEHNR, CDR2 FQNEAQ (reference sequence). There are 15 residues in the CDR3. Written as DNA, the CDR3 is TGTGCCAGCAGCTTATTGTCACAGGCCTCCTTTGGCTACACCTTC. This codes for CASSLLSQASFGYTF.

This clone has just a few counts. The chain employs TRBV5-1 and TRBJ2-7, with 9 bases lining up with TRBD1. Trimming cost V 0 bases and J 2 bases; bases outside gene matches: 3. Germline V gene lookup returns CDR1 SGHRS and CDR2 YFSETQ. The CDR3 is 15 residues long. The CDR3 DNA sequence: TGCGCCAGCAGCTTGGACGGGACAGGGACCTACGAGCAGTACTTC. Its protein is CASSLDGTGTYEQYF.

CDR3 in amino acids: CASSPKGQGLGGNQPQHF. CDR3 coding DNA: TGTGCCAGCTCACCGAAAGGACAGGGATTGGGTGGCAATCAGCCCCAGCATTTT. This chain links TRBV18 with TRBJ1-5; the match to TRBD1 covers 8 bases. V dropped 3 bases and J dropped 2; count of bases not matched to a gene: 12. CDR3 length: 18 residues. From germline, CDR1 is KGHSH and CDR2 LQKENI.

V and J are TRBV2 and TRBJ2-1; D call uncertain. The CDR3 loop spans 14 amino acids. Germline CDR1 and CDR2: SNHLY and FYNNEI. V dropped 0 bases and J dropped 3 bases, with 6 bases sitting between them. This CDR3 reads CASSEASFYNEQFF. CDR3 coding DNA: TGTGCCAGCAGTGAAGCGAGCTTCTACAATGAGCAGTTCTTC.

The chain uses TRBV19 and TRBJ1-4, with 10 bases lining up with TRBD1. The CDR3 loop spans 14 amino acids. J lost 8 bases, V lost 6 bases, and 6 bases had no gene match. Germline CDR1 and CDR2: LNHDA and SQIVND (reference sequence). The CDR3 loop is CASSSGTGAEKLFF. The CDR3 DNA follows: TGTGCCAGTAGCTCCGGGACAGGGGCCGAAAAACTGTTTTTT. Full variable domain (missing parts from reference TRBV19 and TRBJ1-4): DGGITQSPKYLFRKEGQNVTLSCEQNLNHDAMYWYRQDPGQGLRLIYYSQIVNDFQKGDIAEGYSVSREKKESFPLTVTSAQKNPTAFYLCASSSGTGAEKLFFGSGTQLSVL.

This clone has only one observation. Relative to the germline gene, one junction end is altered; a read error may explain this. The CDR3 reads CTWSGGQHNSPLHF. The CDR3 DNA follows: TGTACCTGGAGTGGTGGACAGCATAATTCACCCCTCCACTTT. The chain has TRBV30 and TRBJ1-6; D may be TRBD1 (6 bases). The CDR3 runs 14 residues. Germline assignment: CDR1 GTSNPN and CDR2 SVGIG (reference sequence).

The chain joins TRBV3-1 (or the pseudogene TRBV3-2) to TRBJ1-2, with 9 bases identical to TRBD1. J was trimmed by 8 bases and V by 0 bases; bases with no gene match: 13. This CDR3 spans 17 amino acids. CDR1 is LGHDT, CDR2 YNNKEL, per germline (reference sequence). CDR3 sequence: CASSQDMDRGRSRGYTF. CDR3 DNA sequence: TGTGCCAGCAGCCAAGATATGGACAGGGGCAGGTCTAGGGGCTACACCTTC.

V usage is TRBV5-1 and J usage is TRBJ2-1; 9 bases map to TRBD1. This CDR3 has 16 amino acids. Germline V CDR1 and CDR2: SGHRS, YFSETQ. The ends lost 3 bases at V and 7 bases at J; junction bases unmatched: 11. CDR3 protein: CASSSEDRGGRNEQFF. The DNA for the CDR3 is TGCGCCAGCAGCTCAGAGGACAGGGGAGGCAGAAATGAGCAGTTCTTC. The full variable domain, in which reference TRBV5-1 and TRBJ2-1 provide the parts outside the CDR3, is KAGVTQTPRYLIKTRGQQVTLSCSPISGHRSVSWYQQTPGQGLQFLFEYFSETQRNKGNFPGRFSGRQFSNSRSEMNVSTLELGDSALYLCASSSEDRGGRNEQFFGPGTRLTVL.

The rearrangement uses TRBV6-6 and TRBJ1-1; 7 positions agree with TRBD1. Germline loops: CDR1 MNHNY, CDR2 SVGAGI (reference sequence). Trimming took 8 bases from V and 3 from J; bases not matched to a gene: 9. This CDR3 has 14 amino acids. The DNA of the CDR3 is TGTGCCAGCGTCCCAGGGGGTTTCGACACTGAAGCTTTCTTT. This sequence encodes CASVPGGFDTEAFF.

The chain has TRBV4-1 and TRBJ1-5; possible D gene TRBD1, 5 bases. The CDR3 runs 16 residues. CDR1 and CDR2 from the germline V gene are MGHRA and YSYEKL. Trimming removed 2 bases from V and 1 base from J, with 12 bases in between. DNA of the CDR3: TGCGCCAGCAGCCAACGACAGCTCCGGAGCAATCAGCCCCAGCATTTT. Its protein product is CASSQRQLRSNQPQHF.

This sequence joins TRBV18 and TRBJ2-3; D call uncertain. V gave up 3 bases and J gave up 6 bases, with 13 bases separating them. Germline loops: CDR1 KGHSH, CDR2 LQKENI. The CDR3 length is 14 residues. The CDR3 sequence: CASSPGWSLDTQYF. The CDR3 DNA reads TGTGCCAGCTCACCGGGTTGGAGCCTCGATACGCAGTATTTT. The whole variable domain, remainder taken from reference TRBV18 and TRBJ2-3, is NAGVMQNPRHLVRRRGQEARLRCSPMKGHSHVYWYRQLPEEGLKFMVYLQKENIIDESGMPKERFSAEFPKEGPSILRIQQVVRGDSAAYFCASSPGWSLDTQYFGPGTRLTVL.

The chain recombines TRBV5-5 with TRBJ1-4; 10 positions match TRBD1. Germline-derived CDR1 and CDR2 are SGHKS and YYEKEE (reference sequence). The junction had 5 bases not matched to a gene; V was cut back by 4 bases and J by 5 bases. The length of the CDR3 is 15 residues. The CDR3 DNA reads TGTGCCAGCAGCACGCCGGGACAGGGGAATGAAAAACTGTTTTTT. Protein product: CASSTPGQGNEKLFF.

This sequence joins TRBV12-3 or TRBV12-4 and TRBJ2-7; 7 nucleotides agree with TRBD1. CDR3 length: 13 residues. After removal of 7 bases from V and 7 bases from J, the junction contained 10 bases not matched to a gene. CDR3 sequence: CASTLTGFGEQYF. Written as DNA, the CDR3 is TGTGCCAGCACCCTGACAGGGTTCGGGGAGCAGTACTTC.

The chain couples TRBV2 to TRBJ2-3; 9 positions match TRBD2. This CDR3 contains 13 residues. Unmatched junction bases numbered 5, after V lost 7 bases and J lost 6 bases. CDR1 is SNHLY, CDR2 FYNNEI, per germline. CDR3: CASMELAGDTQYF. CDR3 sequence (DNA): TGTGCCAGCATGGAGCTAGCGGGGGATACGCAGTATTTT. The variable domain in full, with the rest retrieved from reference TRBV2 and TRBJ2-3, is EPEVTQTPSHQVTQMGQEVILRCVPISNHLYFYWYRQILGQKVEFLVSFYNNEISEKSEIFDDQFSVERPDGSNFTLKIRSTKLEDSAMYFCASMELAGDTQYFGPGTRLTVL.

This chain joins TRBV6-5 and TRBJ1-1, with a possible D match to TRBD1 (5 bases). The CDR3 loop spans 13 amino acids. CDR1 and CDR2 from the germline V gene are MNHEY and SVGAGI. Trimming pared 6 bases from V and 5 bases from J, leaving 13 bases between. The DNA of the CDR3 is TGTGCCAGCAGCGTGCGGGGGGGGACTGAAGCTTTCTTT. Its protein is CASSVRGGTEAFF.

The CDR3, as DNA: TGTGCCAGCAGCGTTGCCCTGGTAGCGGGGGGCCCCCCGGTATGTTTTGAGTACTTC. As protein: CASSVALVAGGPPVCFEYF. This chain joins TRBV9 and TRBJ2-7; 10 positions match TRBD2. This CDR3 is 19 amino acids long. The V and J ends lost 2 bases and 11 bases, in that order; junction bases with no gene match: 25. Germline loops: CDR1 SGDLS, CDR2 YYNGEE.

As regards this clone: One end of the junction varies from germline; a read error may be responsible. V and J are TRBV24-1 and TRBJ2-1; unclear D gene. CDR1 is KGHDR and CDR2 is SFDVKD in the germline V gene. CDR3 length: 8 amino acids. In DNA, the CDR3 is TGCCTTATCTATGAGCAGTTCTTC. Residues: CLIYEQFF.

This chain connects TRBV7-8 to TRBJ1-5, with TRBD1 matching 10 bases. The CDR3 totals 14 residues. Per germline, CDR1 SGHVS and CDR2 FQNEAQ. With 4 bases clipped from V and 10 bases from J, the junction kept 7 bases outside the gene matches. Written as DNA, the CDR3 is TGTGCCAGCAGCTCCGGGACAGGGGAGGGCCCCCAGCATTTT. This encodes CASSSGTGEGPQHF.

The J gene is TRBJ2-3, the V gene TRBV5-5, with D tentatively TRBD2 (6 bases). The CDR3 is 15 amino acids. V lost 2 bases, J lost 4 bases, and 14 bases lay in between. Germline V gives CDR1 SGHKS, CDR2 YYEKEE (reference sequence). In nucleotides, the CDR3 is TGTGCCAGCAGCTTAGCGGGCCCTTTCCCAGATACGCAGTATTTT. Translated, it gives CASSLAGPFPDTQYF.